The 2 T cell receptor beta chains listed next were all sequenced from one sample in a study of cytomegalovirus exposure and HLA in healthy donors. 13 Jbeta primers and 60 Vbeta primers were used for the PCR. The assay was immunoSEQ multiplex PCR, and TCRdb's table has in-frame clones only and misses some. The data show about 160,000 clones, roughly 76% seen once. Specimen: PBMCs. The origin of the receptors is a woman in her fifties or sixties in good health and CMV-seronegative.

A word on this clone: The CDR3 does not close with the conserved phenylalanine or tryptophan, likely indicating a read error. The chain carries TRBV7-2 and TRBJ2-2; 7 nucleotides align to TRBD1. The CDR3 consists of 13 residues. J gave up 8 bases and V 8 bases, and 8 bases lay outside the gene matches. Germline V CDR1 and CDR2: SGHTA, FQGNSA. The CDR3 spells CASRDRVVGELFL. CDR3 nucleotides: TGTGCCAGCCGTGACAGGGTCGTAGGGGAGCTGTTTCTT.

In its sample, this clone was seen a few times. The chain joins TRBV6-4 to TRBJ2-3, with 9 bases aligning to TRBD1. V lost 0 bases to trimming and J lost 4 bases; unmatched junction nucleotides: 5. Germline V gives CDR1 MRHNA, CDR2 SNTAGT. There are 16 residues in the CDR3. The CDR3 loop is CASSDSTGGGPDTQYF. CDR3 DNA: TGTGCCAGCAGTGACTCGACAGGGGGGGGGCCAGATACGCAGTATTTT.